These 31 T cell receptor beta chains share one sample of origin, sequenced in a study of cytomegalovirus exposure and HLA in healthy donors. PCR was performed using 60 Vbeta and 13 Jbeta primers. Sequencing was performed with immunoSEQ multiplex PCR; in TCRdb, only in-frame clones are kept and a portion is missing. The sample lists over 150,000 clones, 80% occurring once. Sequencing was performed on PBMCs. The receptors here all came from a boy between 5 and 17 years old in good health and CMV-seronegative.

This rearrangement joins TRBV2 to TRBJ1-2, with 7 bases matching TRBD1. Unmatched junction bases numbered 6, after V lost 3 bases and J lost 8 bases. In germline, CDR1 is SNHLY, CDR2 FYNNEI. The CDR3 length is 13 residues. The CDR3 protein is CASSDAAGGGYTF. The DNA of the CDR3 is TGTGCCAGCAGTGATGCGGCAGGGGGAGGCTACACCTTC.

The chain recombines TRBV4-3 with TRBJ2-1; 10 bases match TRBD1. Germline trimming cut 1 base from V and 5 bases from J; bases unmatched to any gene: 14. The V gene's germline CDR1 is LGHNA and CDR2 YSLEER. The CDR3 is 19 amino acids. In DNA form, the CDR3 reads TGCGCCAGCAGCCAAGTCACCACCCTTCGGGACAGGGGCCACAATGAGCAGTTCTTC. Translated, it gives CASSQVTTLRDRGHNEQFF.

The rearrangement joins TRBV7-9 to TRBJ2-4, with D possibly TRBD2 on 6 matching bases. Trimming removed 6 bases at V and 3 bases at J, with 21 bases between. CDR3 size: 17 residues. Germline loops: CDR1 SEHNR, CDR2 FQNEAQ (reference sequence). CDR3 in amino acids: CASRSGLGGLSKNIQYF. The CDR3 nucleotides read TGTGCCAGCAGGTCCGGACTGGGAGGTTTGAGCAAAAACATTCAGTACTTC.

The chain employs TRBV7-2 and TRBJ1-2; D call uncertain. Trimming cost V 2 bases and J 5 bases, with 18 bases left between them. CDR1 and CDR2 from the germline V gene are SGHTA and FQGNSA. This CDR3 spans 16 amino acids. The chain's CDR3 is CASSLISRTSHYGYTF. In DNA form, the CDR3 reads TGTGCCAGCAGCTTAATATCCAGAACTAGCCATTATGGCTACACCTTC.

This chain uses TRBV19 with TRBJ2-7; 8 bases agree with TRBD1. V lost 4 bases and J lost 2; bases outside the gene matches: 4. Germline V gene data show CDR1 as LNHDA and CDR2 as SQIVND (reference sequence). CDR3 length: 14 residues. The CDR3 spells CASSRTGTTYEQYF. The DNA of the CDR3 is TGTGCCAGTAGTAGGACAGGGACCACCTACGAGCAGTACTTC.

The V and J genes are TRBV9 and TRBJ1-2, with D possibly matching TRBD1 (6 bases). Germline V gene sequence: CDR1 SGDLS, CDR2 YYNGEE. V was trimmed by 2 bases and J by 2 bases, leaving 16 bases between them. The CDR3 runs 16 residues. The CDR3 DNA reads as TGTGCCAGCAGCGTCGAGCCCGTAGGACAGAACTATGGCTACACCTTC. It yields the protein CASSVEPVGQNYGYTF.

The rearrangement joins TRBV5-1 to TRBJ2-7, with D perhaps matching TRBD1 (5 bases). Trimming took 0 bases from V and 6 from J, leaving 13 bases between them. Germline V gene data show CDR1 as SGHRS and CDR2 as YFSETQ. The CDR3 covers 14 residues. This chain's CDR3 is CASSLEGRESEQYF. In nucleotides, the CDR3 is TGCGCCAGCAGCTTGGAAGGCAGGGAATCCGAGCAGTACTTC.

The rearrangement uses TRBV6-5 and TRBJ2-5, with 8 bases identical to TRBD2. J gave up 2 bases and V 7 bases, and 9 bases lay outside the gene matches. The CDR3 has 15 amino acids. Germline CDR1 MNHEY, CDR2 SVGAGI. As DNA, the CDR3 is TGTGCCAGCACCGCTGGACTAGCTACTCAAGAGACCCAGTACTTC. Protein: CASTAGLATQETQYF.

The CDR3 is CASSPDGAVYTEAFF. The CDR3 DNA follows: TGTGCCAGCAGCCCAGATGGGGCGGTTTACACTGAAGCTTTCTTT. The chain combines TRBV7-8 with TRBJ1-1; maybe TRBD1 (5 bases). CDR3 length: 15 amino acids. V dropped 5 bases and J dropped 3 bases, with 16 bases sitting between them. CDR1 and CDR2 from the germline V gene are SGHVS and FQNEAQ.

The rearrangement uses TRBV5-1 and TRBJ1-1; D unresolved. The V gene's germline CDR1 is SGHRS and CDR2 YFSETQ. CDR3 length: 14 residues. V lost 2 bases, J lost 1 base, and 9 bases lay in between. Here the CDR3 reads CASSLVTGNTEAFF. The DNA of the CDR3 is TGCGCCAGCAGCTTAGTGACTGGGAACACTGAAGCTTTCTTT.

The J gene is TRBJ1-5, the V gene TRBV27; 8 bases map to TRBD1. This CDR3 has 14 amino acids. V was pared by 0 bases and J by 8 bases, with 3 bases of the junction left unmatched. Germline V gene sequence: CDR1 MNHEY, CDR2 SMNVEV (reference sequence). The CDR3 is CASSLSGTGKPQHF. The CDR3 DNA reads TGTGCCAGCAGTTTATCGGGGACAGGTAAGCCCCAGCATTTT.

The chain has TRBV5-1 and TRBJ2-2, with 7 bases aligning to TRBD2. The length of the CDR3 is 16 residues. The germline CDR1 and CDR2 sequences are SGHRS and YFSETQ. Trimming removed 2 bases from V and 4 bases from J; junction bases left unmatched: 8. CDR3: CASSFGRQDPTGELFF. The CDR3 nucleotides are TGCGCCAGCAGCTTCGGGAGGCAGGATCCCACCGGGGAGCTGTTTTTT.

The genes are TRBV6-6 and TRBJ1-2; 8 nucleotides match TRBD1. The ends lost 4 bases at V and 2 bases at J; junction bases unmatched: 6. The CDR3 length is 15 residues. Germline V gene data show CDR1 as MNHNY and CDR2 as SVGAGI (reference sequence). The CDR3: CASSFTGGSNYGYTF. The DNA of the CDR3 is TGTGCCAGCAGTTTTACAGGGGGAAGCAACTATGGCTACACCTTC.

Concerning this clone: This sample also contains other DNA sequences that code for the same CDR3. The chain joins TRBV5-6 to TRBJ1-1; D might be TRBD1 (6 bases). Looked up from germline, CDR1 is SGHDT and CDR2 is YYEEEE. The CDR3 is 17 residues long. V was trimmed by 0 bases and J by 3 bases, leaving 18 bases between them. The CDR3, as DNA: TGTGCCAGCAGCTTGGGGGGCTCAGGGGTTGAGTACACTGAAGCTTTCTTT. This gives the protein CASSLGGSGVEYTEAFF.

The rearrangement joins TRBV5-4 to TRBJ1-5; possible D gene TRBD1, 5 bases. CDR3 length equals 13 residues. V was cut by 7 bases and J by 3 bases, with 11 bases left in between. The germline V gene has CDR1 SGHNT and CDR2 YYREEE (reference sequence). CDR3 nucleotide sequence: TGTGCCAGCTCCCCAGGGATCAATCAGCCCCAGCATTTT. Its translation: CASSPGINQPQHF. The full variable domain, rest sourced from reference TRBV5-4 and TRBJ1-5, is ETGVTQSPTHLIKTRGQQVTLRCSSQSGHNTVSWYQQALGQGPQFIFQYYREEENGRGNFPPRFSGLQFPNYSSELNVNALELDDSALYLCASSPGINQPQHFGDGTRLSIL.

The rearrangement joins TRBV6-6 to TRBJ2-5, with 9 bases lining up with TRBD1. Trimming at V came to 7 bases and at J to 0 bases, leaving 6 bases not matched to a gene. Germline CDR1 reads MNHNY; CDR2 reads SVGAGI (reference sequence). This CDR3 contains 15 residues. The CDR3 DNA reads TGTGCCAGCAAAGAGACAGGGGGGTACCAAGAGACCCAGTACTTC. Translated: CASKETGGYQETQYF.

The chain joins TRBV13 to TRBJ2-7; 10 nucleotides align to TRBD1. The J segment lost 5 bases and the V segment lost 5 bases, leaving 6 bases of the junction unmatched. CDR1 and CDR2 (germline): PRHDT, FYEKMQ (reference sequence). CDR3 length: 14 amino acids. CDR3 nucleotide sequence: TGTGCCAGCAGCGGACCCGGGACAGGGGACGAGCAGTACTTC. It yields the protein CASSGPGTGDEQYF. Supplemented by reference TRBV13 and TRBJ2-7, the full variable domain reads AAGVIQSPRHLIKEKRETATLKCYPIPRHDTVYWYQQGPGQDPQFLISFYEKMQSDKGSIPDRFSAQQFSDYHSELNMSSLELGDSALYFCASSGPGTGDEQYFGPGTRLTVT.

The rearrangement joins TRBV5-6 to TRBJ1-1; the D is unclear. The CDR3 sequence is 13 residues long. Trimming shortened V by 0 bases and J by 4 bases, and 7 bases separated the two germline ends. Germline V gene lookup returns CDR1 SGHDT and CDR2 YYEEEE. The CDR3: CASSLVPTTEAFF. In DNA, the CDR3 is TGTGCCAGCAGCTTGGTCCCTACCACTGAAGCTTTCTTT.

Worth noting for this clone: At one boundary the junction diverges from the germline segment, which might be a read error. V and J are TRBV27 and TRBJ1-1; D might be TRBD1 (5 bases). Germline CDR1 is MNHEY and CDR2 is SMNVEV (reference sequence). The CDR3 sequence is 16 residues long. Here the CDR3 reads CASSPRPDSLNTKAFF. DNA of the CDR3: TGTGCCAGCAGTCCTCGACCTGACAGCCTGAACACTAAAGCTTTCTTT.

The chain carries TRBV4-2 and TRBJ1-2, with TRBD1 matching 11 bases. CDR1 and CDR2 (germline): LGHNA, YNFKEQ. CDR3 size: 17 residues. V dropped 5 bases and J dropped 8; count of bases not matched to a gene: 16. Here the CDR3 DNA reads TGTGCCAGCAGCAAGCCGGGACAGGGGGTTTCTTCGGGCGGCTACACCTTC. This encodes CASSKPGQGVSSGGYTF.

The rearrangement links TRBV4-1 to TRBJ2-7, with TRBD1 matching over 12 bases. J was trimmed by 2 bases and V by 3 bases; bases with no gene match: 14. Germline values: CDR1 MGHRA, CDR2 YSYEKL. The CDR3 runs to 19 residues. The CDR3 DNA is TGCGCCAGCAGCCATCCCGGGACAGGGGGCTCGGGCAGTCCCTACGAGCAGTACTTC. Its translation: CASSHPGTGGSGSPYEQYF.

This rearrangement joins TRBV5-6 to TRBJ2-1; 13 bases align to TRBD2. This CDR3 spans 15 amino acids. Germline CDR1 is SGHDT and CDR2 is YYEEEE. The V and J ends lost 1 base and 8 bases, in that order; junction bases with no gene match: 3. For the CDR3, the DNA is TGTGCCAGCAGCTTGACAACTAGCGGGAGGGATGAGCAGTTCTTC. As protein: CASSLTTSGRDEQFF.

The rearrangement uses TRBV5-1 and TRBJ2-6; D is possibly TRBD1 (6 bases). Germline values: CDR1 SGHRS, CDR2 YFSETQ. The CDR3 is 17 residues long. Trimming took 0 bases from V and 0 from J, leaving 10 bases between them. The CDR3 DNA is TGCGCCAGCAGCTTGGAAGGGGGAAACTCTGGGGCCAACGTCCTGACTTTC. It codes for CASSLEGGNSGANVLTF. Full variable domain (outside the CDR3, taken from reference TRBV5-1 and TRBJ2-6): KAGVTQTPRYLIKTRGQQVTLSCSPISGHRSVSWYQQTPGQGLQFLFEYFSETQRNKGNFPGRFSGRQFSNSRSEMNVSTLELGDSALYLCASSLEGGNSGANVLTFGAGSRLTVL.

This clone was seen a few times. Here the CDR3 reads CASSLGTGTGLYEQYF. The CDR3 DNA sequence: TGCGCCAGCAGCTTGGGAACCGGGACAGGCCTCTACGAGCAGTACTTC. The chain links TRBV5-1 to TRBJ2-7, with 8 bases fitting TRBD1. Germline V gives CDR1 SGHRS, CDR2 YFSETQ. V was clipped by 0 bases and J by 3 bases; unmatched bases: 8. The CDR3 length is 16 residues.

The chain combines TRBV5-1 with TRBJ2-2, with D perhaps matching TRBD1 (6 bases). With 0 bases removed from V and 6 bases from J, the gap between germline ends came to 12 bases. The germline V gene has CDR1 SGHRS and CDR2 YFSETQ. CDR3 length: 15 amino acids. The CDR3 protein is CASSLGQVQAGELFF. CDR3 DNA sequence: TGCGCCAGCAGCTTGGGACAGGTCCAGGCCGGGGAGCTGTTTTTT.

This clone has just one count. The chain recombines TRBV30 with TRBJ1-1; D is possibly TRBD1 (6 bases). The CDR3 is 12 amino acids. From germline, CDR1 is GTSNPN and CDR2 SVGIG (reference sequence). V lost 4 bases, J lost 7 bases, and 13 bases lay in between. This CDR3 is CAWIGGRGEAFF. The CDR3 DNA reads as TGTGCCTGGATTGGGGGCCGAGGTGAAGCTTTCTTT.

Only one count was recorded for this clone. The chain combines TRBV9 with TRBJ2-7, with 7 bases fitting TRBD2. The CDR3 spans 15 residues. Germline CDR1 reads SGDLS; CDR2 reads YYNGEE. The V segment lost 3 bases and the J segment 3 bases; nucleotides outside the gene matches: 9. The CDR3 DNA sequence: TGTGCCAGCAGCGCTCCCCCCGGGGGGTACTACGAGCAGTACTTC. This gives the protein CASSAPPGGYYEQYF.

The chain employs TRBV30 and TRBJ1-2, with D tentatively TRBD1 (5 bases). There are 11 residues in the CDR3. Trimming left V 7 bases short and J 8 bases short, with 14 bases between. Germline values: CDR1 GTSNPN, CDR2 SVGIG (reference sequence). CDR3 sequence: CASGRAEGYTF. In DNA, the CDR3 is TGTGCCTCCGGCAGGGCAGAAGGCTACACCTTC.

The chain uses TRBV5-6 and TRBJ2-1; the match to TRBD2 covers 11 bases. Trimming removed 1 base from V and 7 bases from J; junction bases left unmatched: 10. The CDR3 totals 17 residues. Germline V lookup: CDR1 SGHDT, CDR2 YYEEEE. Here the CDR3 reads CASSLTKGLAERNEQFF. In DNA, the CDR3 is TGTGCCAGCAGCTTGACAAAGGGACTAGCGGAAAGGAATGAGCAGTTCTTC.

The rearrangement uses TRBV4-2 and TRBJ1-1, with D possibly being TRBD1 (5 bases). CDR1 is LGHNA and CDR2 is YNFKEQ in the germline V gene. The length of the CDR3 is 15 residues. The V gene lost 4 bases and the J gene lost 4 bases, with 16 bases spanning the gap. This CDR3 is CASSRQKVGGTEAFF. The CDR3 coding sequence is TGTGCCAGCAGCCGCCAAAAGGTGGGGGGCACTGAAGCTTTCTTT.

V gene TRBV9 combines with J gene TRBJ1-1; the D is unclear. V lost 0 bases, J lost 1 base, and 7 bases lay in between. The CDR3 contains 14 residues. Germline assignment: CDR1 SGDLS and CDR2 YYNGEE. The CDR3 DNA follows: TGTGCCAGCAGCGTAGTCGCGGGGAACACTGAAGCTTTCTTT. Its translation is CASSVVAGNTEAFF.